This TCR beta chain was observed in a study of T cell responses to AZD1222 COVID-19 vaccine. Broader study findings: Spike-specific TCR repertoires showed rising breadth and depth after two AZD1222 doses. Most donors were white British, females outnumbered males, and clonal diversity was possibly underestimated.

This CDR3 has 14 amino acids. Looked up from germline, CDR1 is SGHNT and CDR2 is YYREEE (reference sequence). V was cut by 3 bases and J by 1 base, with 10 bases left in between. A single count supports this clone. Its antigen is unidentified. Repertoires were generated with immunoSEQ multiplex PCR, while TCRdb's copy carries only in-frame clones and drops some. The data show approximately 140,000 clones, more than 70% seen once. Sequences were derived from peripheral blood, sampled on day 0 of AZD1222 vaccination. The TCR originated in an adult in good health. The rearrangement links TRBV5-4 to TRBJ1-2; a possible D gene is TRBD1 (5 bases). This CDR3 is CASSSGTGNYGYTF. CDR3 coding DNA: TGTGCCAGCAGCTCCGGGACGGGTAACTATGGCTACACCTTC.